The rows below give T cell receptor beta chains drawn from one sample of a study of T cell responses to AZD1222 COVID-19 vaccine. Method: immunoSEQ multiplex PCR; TCRdb's copy keeps in-frame clones and lacks some. The table has about 94,000 clones, around 85% seen once. Sequencing used peripheral blood, obtained 28 days after the second AZD1222 dose. The receptor set was obtained from an adult who received the AZD1222 COVID-19 vaccine. The CDR3 runs from the conserved cysteine through the conserved F or W. The D gene is left open where the match is weak. The size entry is marked missing in some rows and otherwise reads once, few, many or a size class.

TRBV5-1	TRBD1	few	TRBJ1-1	CASSPRQGGTNTEAFF	TGCGCCAGCAGCCCAAGACAGGGGGGGACGAACACTGAAGCTTTCTTT
TRBV24-1	TRBD1	once	TRBJ2-1	CAIDRGPYNEQFF	TGTGCCATCGACAGGGGGCCCTACAATGAGCAGTTCTTC
TRBV5-1	NA	NA	TRBJ2-7	CASSMEGISYEQYF	TGCGCCAGCAGCATGGAGGGAATCTCCTACGAGCAGTACTTC
TRBV30	TRBD1	NA	TRBJ1-1	CAWRRTGYSDNEAFF	TGTGCCTGGAGGAGGACAGGCTATTCGGACAATGAAGCTTTCTTT
TRBV11-2	NA	NA	TRBJ2-1	CASSPPGVEQFF	TGTGCCAGCAGCCCTCCAGGAGTTGAGCAGTTCTTC
TRBV5-5	NA	NA	TRBJ1-4	CASSLGPGARLGEKLFF	TGTGCCAGCAGCTTGGGACCGGGAGCTAGGCTAGGAGAAAAACTGTTTTTT
TRBV30	NA	medium-sized	TRBJ1-1	CAWSVLAEAFF	TGTGCCTGGAGTGTACTGGCAGAAGCTTTCTTT
TRBV5-4	TRBD1	NA	TRBJ2-3	CASRGQGASDTQYF	TGTGCCAGCAGGGGACAGGGGGCCTCAGATACGCAGTATTTT
TRBV2	TRBD1	NA	TRBJ2-3	CASSAPNRDRDVYF	TGTGCCAGCAGCGCTCCGAACCGGGACAGGGATGTGTATTTT
TRBV5-1	NA	NA	TRBJ2-5	CASSLEGETQYF	TGCGCCAGCAGCTTGGAGGGGGAGACCCAGTACTTC
TRBV4-2	NA	NA	TRBJ2-7	CASSQGGQHGEQYF	TGTGCCAGCAGCCAAGGGGGGCAGCACGGGGAGCAGTACTTC
TRBV29-1	TRBD2	few	TRBJ2-3	CSVEDPRGLAGSDTQYF	TGCAGCGTTGAAGATCCACGCGGACTAGCGGGATCAGATACGCAGTATTTT
TRBV19	NA	NA	TRBJ1-2	CASSMGVGGYTF	TGTGCCAGTAGTATGGGAGTGGGAGGCTACACCTTC
TRBV5-1	TRBD1	NA	TRBJ2-5	CASSWTGSEETQYF	TGCGCCAGCAGCTGGACAGGGTCAGAGGAGACCCAGTACTTC
TRBV7-9	NA	NA	TRBJ1-2	CATAGPNYGYTF	TGTGCCACAGCCGGGCCTAACTATGGCTACACCTTC
TRBV18	TRBD1	NA	TRBJ1-1	CASSPSGQMNTEAFF	TGTGCCAGCTCACCGTCGGGACAGATGAACACTGAAGCTTTCTTT
TRBV29-1	NA	NA	TRBJ2-2	CSVEETSTELFF	TGCAGCGTTGAAGAGACCTCCACGGAGCTGTTTTTT
TRBV18	NA	NA	TRBJ1-4	CASSPWAVREKLFF	TGTGCCAGCTCACCATGGGCAGTGAGGGAAAAACTGTTTTTT
TRBV5-1	TRBD1	NA	TRBJ1-2	CASSLDPSTGAGYGYTF	TGCGCCAGCAGCTTGGACCCTTCGACAGGGGCTGGCTATGGCTACACCTTC
TRBV6-5	NA	NA	TRBJ1-3	CASSSDQWGSGNTIYF	TGTGCCAGCAGTTCTGACCAGTGGGGCTCTGGAAACACCATATATTTT
TRBV25-1	NA	NA	TRBJ2-7	CASSRPGIRYEQYF	TGTGCCAGCAGTAGGCCCGGGATCCGTTACGAGCAGTACTTC
TRBV2	NA	NA	TRBJ1-1	CASKGPTEGEAFF	TGTGCCAGCAAGGGCCCCACGGAGGGTGAAGCTTTCTTT
TRBV4-1	TRBD1	once	TRBJ1-2	CASSPRPTGGDGYTF	TGCGCCAGCAGCCCCCGACCAACAGGGGGAGATGGCTACACCTTC
TRBV7-9	NA	NA	TRBJ1-6	CASSLAENSPLHF	TGTGCCAGCAGCTTAGCAGAAAATTCACCCCTCCACTTT
TRBV7-9	NA	NA	TRBJ2-5	CASSVDQGMETQYF	TGTGCCAGCAGCGTAGATCAGGGTATGGAGACCCAGTACTTC
TRBV7-3	TRBD2	NA	TRBJ2-7	CASSLNAAGVGEQYF	TGTGCCAGCAGCTTAAATGCAGCGGGAGTAGGTGAGCAGTACTTC
TRBV12-3/TRBV12-4	TRBD2	NA	TRBJ2-1	CASSGLDNEQFF	TGTGCCAGCAGCGGACTAGACAATGAGCAGTTCTTC
TRBV29-1	TRBD1	once	TRBJ2-6	CSAGNRDRPRSGANVLTF	TGCAGCGCCGGAAATAGGGACAGGCCCCGCTCTGGGGCCAACGTCCTGACTTTC